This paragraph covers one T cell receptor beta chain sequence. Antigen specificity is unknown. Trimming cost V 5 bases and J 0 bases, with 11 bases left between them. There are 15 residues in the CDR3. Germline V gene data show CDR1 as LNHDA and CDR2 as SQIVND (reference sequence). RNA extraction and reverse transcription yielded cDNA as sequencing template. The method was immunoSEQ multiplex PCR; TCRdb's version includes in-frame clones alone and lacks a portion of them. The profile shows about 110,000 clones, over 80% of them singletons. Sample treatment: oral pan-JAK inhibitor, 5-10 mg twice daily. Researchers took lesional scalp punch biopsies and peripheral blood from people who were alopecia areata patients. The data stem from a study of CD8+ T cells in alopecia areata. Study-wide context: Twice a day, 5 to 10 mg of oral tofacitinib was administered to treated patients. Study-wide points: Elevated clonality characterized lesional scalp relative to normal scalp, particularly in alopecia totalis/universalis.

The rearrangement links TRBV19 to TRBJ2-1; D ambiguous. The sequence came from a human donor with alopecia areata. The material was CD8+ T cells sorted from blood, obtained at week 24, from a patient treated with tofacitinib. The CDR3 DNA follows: TGTGCCAGTAGTGTCGACTTGAGCTCCTACAATGAGCAGTTCTTC. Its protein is CASSVDLSSYNEQFF.